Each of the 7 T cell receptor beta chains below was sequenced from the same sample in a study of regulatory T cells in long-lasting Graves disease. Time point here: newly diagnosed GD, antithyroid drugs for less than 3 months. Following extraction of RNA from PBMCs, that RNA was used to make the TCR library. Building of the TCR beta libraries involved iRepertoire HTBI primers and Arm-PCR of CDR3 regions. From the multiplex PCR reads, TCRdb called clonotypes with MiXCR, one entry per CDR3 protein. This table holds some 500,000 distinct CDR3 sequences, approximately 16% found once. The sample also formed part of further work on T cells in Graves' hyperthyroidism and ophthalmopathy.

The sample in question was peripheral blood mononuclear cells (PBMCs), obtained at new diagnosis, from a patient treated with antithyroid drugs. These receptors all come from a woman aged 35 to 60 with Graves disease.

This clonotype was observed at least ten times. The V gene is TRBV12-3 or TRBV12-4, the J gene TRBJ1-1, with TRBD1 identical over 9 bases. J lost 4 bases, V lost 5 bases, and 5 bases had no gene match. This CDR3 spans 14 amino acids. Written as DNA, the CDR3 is TGTGCCAGCAGTCAAACAGGGGGCTCCACTGAAGCTTTCTTT. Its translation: CASSQTGGSTEAFF.

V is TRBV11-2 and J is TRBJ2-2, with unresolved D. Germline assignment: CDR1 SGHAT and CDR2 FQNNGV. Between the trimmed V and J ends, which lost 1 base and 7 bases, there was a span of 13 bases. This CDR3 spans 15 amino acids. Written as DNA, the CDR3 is TGTGCCAGCAGCTTAGGTGGAAGTTTGAACGGGGAGCTGTTTTTT. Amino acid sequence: CASSLGGSLNGELFF.

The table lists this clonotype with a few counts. The CDR3 loop is CASSQSAGGLEQYF. DNA for the CDR3: TGCGCCAGCAGCCAATCAGCGGGGGGGCTCGAGCAGTACTTC. The chain has TRBV4-1 and TRBJ2-7; 10 bases agree with TRBD2. The CDR3 is 14 residues long. Per the germline V gene, CDR1 is MGHRA and CDR2 is YSYEKL. With 2 bases clipped from V and 6 bases from J, the junction kept 4 bases outside the gene matches.

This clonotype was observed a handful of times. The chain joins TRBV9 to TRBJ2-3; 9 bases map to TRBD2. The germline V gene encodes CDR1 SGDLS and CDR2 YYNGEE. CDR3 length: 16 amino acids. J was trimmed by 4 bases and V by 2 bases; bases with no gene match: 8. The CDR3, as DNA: TGTGCCAGCAGCGTTTCCGCGGGGGGGCTCTCAGATACGCAGTATTTT. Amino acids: CASSVSAGGLSDTQYF.

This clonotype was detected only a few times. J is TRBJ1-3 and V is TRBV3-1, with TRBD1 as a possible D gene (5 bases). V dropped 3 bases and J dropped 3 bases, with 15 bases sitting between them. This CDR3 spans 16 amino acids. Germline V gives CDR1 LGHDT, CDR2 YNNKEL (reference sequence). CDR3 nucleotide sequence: TGTGCCAGCAGCCACCTTCAGGGTAGCGGTGGAAACACCATATATTTT. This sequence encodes CASSHLQGSGGNTIYF.

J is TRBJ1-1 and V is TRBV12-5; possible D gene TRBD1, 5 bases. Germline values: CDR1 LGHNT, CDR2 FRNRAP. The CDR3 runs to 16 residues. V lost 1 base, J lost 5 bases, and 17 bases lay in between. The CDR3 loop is CASGLGGGTRQTEAFF. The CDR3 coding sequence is TGTGCTAGTGGTTTGGGAGGAGGGACCCGTCAGACTGAAGCTTTCTTT.

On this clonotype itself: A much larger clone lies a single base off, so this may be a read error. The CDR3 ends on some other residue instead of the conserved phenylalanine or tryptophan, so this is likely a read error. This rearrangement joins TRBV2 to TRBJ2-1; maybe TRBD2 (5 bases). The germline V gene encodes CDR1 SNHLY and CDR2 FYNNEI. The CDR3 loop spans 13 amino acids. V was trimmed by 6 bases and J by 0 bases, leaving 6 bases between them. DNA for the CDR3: TGTGCCAGCAGCGAGGGCTCCTACAATGAGCAGTTCCTC. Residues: CASSEGSYNEQFL.